The rows below give T cell receptor beta chains drawn from one sample of a study of blood T cell repertoires in COVID-19. The data were produced by immunoSEQ multiplex PCR, yet TCRdb's version contains in-frame clones alone and is incomplete. The sample gives under 150,000 clones, around 87% of which show up once; 15% to 20% is in the top ten. Sequencing input: peripheral blood. These receptors were obtained from a woman aged 45-59 years who had recovered from COVID-19. The CDR3 runs from the conserved cysteine through the conserved F or W. Each record gives: CDR3 DNA, CDR3 protein, V gene, clone size, J gene, D gene. D genes are given only for firm matches. The size field is filled for only some rows; it gives once, few, many or a size class.

TGTGCCAGCAGCGTACCACCGGGACTAGCGGGAGTAGAAGAGACCCAGTACTTC CASSVPPGLAGVEETQYF TRBV3-1/TRBV3-2 . TRBJ2-5 TRBD2
TGTGCCAGCCCTAACAAGGGAGGGTCTGGAAATCAGCCCCAGCATTTT CASPNKGGSGNQPQHF TRBV11-2 . TRBJ1-5 .
TGTGCCTGGAGCTCGGGGCAGGGACTTGAAAAACTGTTTTTT CAWSSGQGLEKLFF TRBV30 once TRBJ1-4 .
TGTGCCAGCAAAAGTGGGTGGGAGAACTACAATGAGCAGTTCTTC CASKSGWENYNEQFF TRBV27 . TRBJ2-1 .
TGTGCCAGTAGTATTGACAGGGACTACGAGCAGTACTTC CASSIDRDYEQYF TRBV19 once TRBJ2-7 TRBD1
TGTGCCAGTAGTATAATTAACGAGGGAGGGCCTGAAGCTTTCTTT CASSIINEGGPEAFF TRBV19 . TRBJ1-1 .
TGTGCCAGCAGCTTAGTCGGGTACAATGAGCAGTTCTTC CASSLVGYNEQFF TRBV7-2 . TRBJ2-1 .
TGTGCCAGCAGTCCTGGACAGGGGGCCCTGGGCGAGCAGTACTTC CASSPGQGALGEQYF TRBV28 . TRBJ2-7 TRBD1
TGTGCCAGCAGCTTACCGGGACTAGCGGGTTTGCACTTC CASSLPGLAGLHF TRBV7-2 . TRBJ2-5 TRBD2
TGTGCCAGCAGCAATGACAGGGTACGGAGCGGAAACACCATATATTTT CASSNDRVRSGNTIYF TRBV5-4 few TRBJ1-3 TRBD1
TGCAGCGTTGAACTAGGGCGGGAGAGCTCCTACGAGCAGTACTTC CSVELGRESSYEQYF TRBV29-1 many TRBJ2-7 TRBD2
TGTGCCAGCAGCCGGACAGGGGTCGGGGAGCAGTACTTC CASSRTGVGEQYF TRBV7-9 . TRBJ2-7 TRBD1
TGTGCCAGCAGTTTAGGAAAGCCCTATGGCTACACCTTC CASSLGKPYGYTF TRBV12-3/TRBV12-4 . TRBJ1-2 .
TGTGCCAGCAGGCCTACAGGGGCCGCCCACTATGGCTACACCTTC CASRPTGAAHYGYTF TRBV7-2 . TRBJ1-2 TRBD1
TGTGCCAGCAGTTTGAGGGGGGGTCCGGATGAGCAGTTCTTC CASSLRGGPDEQFF TRBV27 . TRBJ2-1 .
TGTGCCAGCAGTGCCCCAGGGGGCGTTATTTGGGGCTACACCTTC CASSAPGGVIWGYTF TRBV28 . TRBJ1-2 TRBD1
TGTGCCAGCAGCCTAACGGACACCCCAGGGATAGAAGCTTTCTTT CASSLTDTPGIEAFF TRBV2 . TRBJ1-1 .
TGCGCCAGCAGCCAACGGACAGTGAGTATGAACGGCTACACCTTC CASSQRTVSMNGYTF TRBV4-1 . TRBJ1-2 .
TGTGCCAGCAGTGTTAGGACATCTGGGGCTTTCTTT CASSVRTSGAFF TRBV12-3/TRBV12-4 . TRBJ1-1 .
TGCGCCAGCAGCTTGGCGTCCGGGAGTTCTTATGGCTACACCTTC CASSLASGSSYGYTF TRBV5-1 . TRBJ1-2 .
TGTGCCAGCAGCCAGCGAAAGCCGGGACAGGGGCTGGAGGCTGAAGCTTTCTTT CASSQRKPGQGLEAEAFF TRBV3-1/TRBV3-2 . TRBJ1-1 TRBD1
TGTGCCAGCAGCGACAGGGGGCAGGGGAACACTGAAGCTTTCTTT CASSDRGQGNTEAFF TRBV6-5 once TRBJ1-1 TRBD1
TGTGCCTGGAGTGTTGGCACCTATGGCTACACCTTC CAWSVGTYGYTF TRBV30 . TRBJ1-2 .
TGTGCCAGCAGCCCTCGGACTAGCGATGGGCCTGAGCAGTTCTTC CASSPRTSDGPEQFF TRBV7-3 once TRBJ2-1 TRBD2
TGTGCCAGCTCTGGGCTCAGGGGAAGAATCCAAGAGACCCAGTACTTC CASSGLRGRIQETQYF TRBV18 . TRBJ2-5 .
TGTGCCAGCAGTTTAGACGCTTACAGGGTAGGGACTGAAGCTTTCTTT CASSLDAYRVGTEAFF TRBV6-5 . TRBJ1-1 .
TGTGCCAGCCGGGACAGTAGTAACTATGGCTACACCTTC CASRDSSNYGYTF TRBV12-3/TRBV12-4 . TRBJ1-2 TRBD1
TGTGCCATCAGGGACAGGGTGAACTATGGCTACACCTTC CAIRDRVNYGYTF TRBV10-3 . TRBJ1-2 TRBD1
TGTGCCAGTAGTATAGCCCTAGTGGATACGCAGTATTTT CASSIALVDTQYF TRBV19 . TRBJ2-3 .
TGCGCCAGCAGCCAAGACGGGGGAGGAGCCTACGAGCAGTACTTC CASSQDGGGAYEQYF TRBV4-3 once TRBJ2-7 .
TGTGCCAGCAGTCAAGGACAGGGCCATGAAGCTTTCTTT CASSQGQGHEAFF TRBV7-6 . TRBJ1-1 TRBD1
TGCGCCAGCAGCTTGAGCAGGGGCGGTGGAAACACCATATATTTT CASSLSRGGGNTIYF TRBV5-1 . TRBJ1-3 .
TGTGCCAGCAGCCCGAACGGACTAGCGGGATACAATGAGCAGTTCTTC CASSPNGLAGYNEQFF TRBV4-2 . TRBJ2-1 TRBD2
TGTGCCAGCAGCTTAGGTGGTAGCGGGGGCTACAATGAGCAGTTCTTC CASSLGGSGGYNEQFF TRBV7-3 once TRBJ2-1 TRBD2
TGTGCCACCAGCGGTAATCAGGAAGATATCACAGATACGCAGTATTTT CATSGNQEDITDTQYF TRBV15 . TRBJ2-3 .
TGTGCCAGCAGCCCGGGGAGCGGGGGGTACACAGATACGCAGTATTTT CASSPGSGGYTDTQYF TRBV3-1/TRBV3-2 . TRBJ2-3 TRBD2
TGTGCCAGCAGCTTACGAGGCATGACCGGGACTAGCGGGAGTAAGCAGTACTTC CASSLRGMTGTSGSKQYF TRBV7-2 . TRBJ2-7 TRBD2
TGCGCCAGCAGCTTCCGGGACAGGGATCAAAATGAGCAGTTCTTC CASSFRDRDQNEQFF TRBV5-1 . TRBJ2-1 TRBD1
TGTGCCAGCAGCCTGGGACAGCCCTATGGCTACACCTTC CASSLGQPYGYTF TRBV28 . TRBJ1-2 TRBD1
TGCGCCAGCAGCCTCGACAGGGAAAGTACAGATACGCAGTATTTT CASSLDRESTDTQYF TRBV5-1 . TRBJ2-3 TRBD1
TGTGCCAGCAGCCGCGGGGGGGCTAGCGCAGATACGCAGTATTTT CASSRGGASADTQYF TRBV3-1/TRBV3-2 . TRBJ2-3 TRBD2
TGTGCCAGCTCACCCGTGGACTCCGCCGGGGAGCTGTTTTTT CASSPVDSAGELFF TRBV18 . TRBJ2-2 .
TGCGCCAGCAGTTACAGGGTGGGCGAGCAGTACTTC CASSYRVGEQYF TRBV23-1 . TRBJ2-7 .